The clone carrying this T cell receptor beta chain was counted only a few times. These data originate in a study of blood T cell repertoires in COVID-19. The wider study: Researchers got acute and convalescent COVID-19 samples from the United States, Italy and Spain.

How the authors handled the data: Reference gene primer amplification gave estimated nucleated cell counts. The protocol was immunoSEQ multiplex PCR, while the TCRdb copy is restricted to in-frame clones and leaves out a portion. The DNA was the basis for D and trimming; V, J and clone size are from that table. The sample lists more than 200,000 clones; 75% to 90% were seen once. Germline CDR1 SGDLS, CDR2 YYNGEE. This CDR3 spans 15 amino acids. V dropped 3 bases and J dropped 7; count of bases not matched to a gene: 9. The clonotype was recovered from a man aged 25 to 40 with active or convalescent COVID-19. Source material: peripheral blood. The V gene is TRBV9, the J gene TRBJ1-4, with 7 bases that match TRBD1. As DNA, the CDR3 is TGTGCCAGCAGCGGGGGGACAGCCAGGAGTGAAAAACTGTTTTTT. Translated: CASSGGTARSEKLFF. The full variable domain, completed using reference TRBV9 and TRBJ1-4, is DSGVTQTPKHLITATGQRVTLRCSPRSGDLSVYWYQQSLDQGLQFLIQYYNGEERAKGNILERFSAQQFPDLHSELNLSSLELGDSALYFCASSGGTARSEKLFFGSGTQLSVL.